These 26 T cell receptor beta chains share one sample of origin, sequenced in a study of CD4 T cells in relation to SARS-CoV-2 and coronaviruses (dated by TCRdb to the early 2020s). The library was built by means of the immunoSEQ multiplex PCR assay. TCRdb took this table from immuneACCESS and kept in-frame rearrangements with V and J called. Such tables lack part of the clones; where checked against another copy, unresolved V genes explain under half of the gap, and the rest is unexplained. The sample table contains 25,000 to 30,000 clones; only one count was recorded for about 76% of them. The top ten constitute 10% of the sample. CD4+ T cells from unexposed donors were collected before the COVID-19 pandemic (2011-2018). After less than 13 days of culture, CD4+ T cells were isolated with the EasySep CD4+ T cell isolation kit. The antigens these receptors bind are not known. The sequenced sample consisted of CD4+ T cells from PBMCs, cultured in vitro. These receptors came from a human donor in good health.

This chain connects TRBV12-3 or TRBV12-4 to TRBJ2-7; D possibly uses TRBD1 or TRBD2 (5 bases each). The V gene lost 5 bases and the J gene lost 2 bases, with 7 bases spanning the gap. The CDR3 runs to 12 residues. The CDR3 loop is CASSQGPYEQYF. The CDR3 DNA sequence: TGTGCCAGCAGTCAGGGACCCTACGAGCAGTACTTC.

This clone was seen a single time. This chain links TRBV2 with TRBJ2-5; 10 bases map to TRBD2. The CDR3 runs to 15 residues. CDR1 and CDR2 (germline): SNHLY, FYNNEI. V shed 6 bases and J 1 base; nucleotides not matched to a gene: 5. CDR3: CASRARTSGQETQYF. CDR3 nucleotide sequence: TGTGCCAGCAGAGCTCGGACTAGCGGCCAAGAGACCCAGTACTTC. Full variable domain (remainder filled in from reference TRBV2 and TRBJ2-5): EPEVTQTPSHQVTQMGQEVILRCVPISNHLYFYWYRQILGQKVEFLVSFYNNEISEKSEIFDDQFSVERPDGSNFTLKIRSTKLEDSAMYFCASRARTSGQETQYFGPGTRLLVL.

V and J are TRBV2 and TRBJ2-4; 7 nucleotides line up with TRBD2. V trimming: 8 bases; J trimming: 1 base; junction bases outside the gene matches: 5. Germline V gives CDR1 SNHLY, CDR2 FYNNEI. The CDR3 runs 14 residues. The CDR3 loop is CASGRGVAKNIQYF. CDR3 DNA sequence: TGTGCCAGCGGCCGGGGGGTGGCCAAAAACATTCAGTACTTC. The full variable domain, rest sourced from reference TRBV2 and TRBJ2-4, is EPEVTQTPSHQVTQMGQEVILRCVPISNHLYFYWYRQILGQKVEFLVSFYNNEISEKSEIFDDQFSVERPDGSNFTLKIRSTKLEDSAMYFCASGRGVAKNIQYFGAGTRLSVL.

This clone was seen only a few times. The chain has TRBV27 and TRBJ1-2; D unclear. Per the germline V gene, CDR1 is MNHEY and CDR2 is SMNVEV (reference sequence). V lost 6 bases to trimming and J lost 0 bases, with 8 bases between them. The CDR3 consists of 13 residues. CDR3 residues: CASSISANYGYTF. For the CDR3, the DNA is TGTGCCAGCAGCATCTCCGCTAACTATGGCTACACCTTC.

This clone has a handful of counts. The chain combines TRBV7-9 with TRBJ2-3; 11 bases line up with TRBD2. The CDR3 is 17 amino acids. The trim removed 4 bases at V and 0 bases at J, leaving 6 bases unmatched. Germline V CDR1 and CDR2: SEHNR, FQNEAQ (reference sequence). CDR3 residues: CASSSPGTSGSTDTQYF. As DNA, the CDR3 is TGTGCCAGCAGCTCTCCCGGGACTAGCGGCAGCACAGATACGCAGTATTTT.

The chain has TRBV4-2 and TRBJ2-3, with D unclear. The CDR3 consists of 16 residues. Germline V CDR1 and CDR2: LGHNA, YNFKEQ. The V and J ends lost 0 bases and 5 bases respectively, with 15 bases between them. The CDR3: CASSQESPGKVDTQYF. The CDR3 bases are TGTGCCAGCAGCCAAGAATCTCCTGGCAAGGTAGATACGCAGTATTTT.

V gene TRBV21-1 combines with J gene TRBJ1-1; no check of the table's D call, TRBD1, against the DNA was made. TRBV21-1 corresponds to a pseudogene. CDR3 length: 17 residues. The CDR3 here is CASNPGQGNLMNTEAFF. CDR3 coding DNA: TGTGCCAGCAACCCGGGACAGGGAAACCTCATGAACACTGAAGCTTTCTTT.

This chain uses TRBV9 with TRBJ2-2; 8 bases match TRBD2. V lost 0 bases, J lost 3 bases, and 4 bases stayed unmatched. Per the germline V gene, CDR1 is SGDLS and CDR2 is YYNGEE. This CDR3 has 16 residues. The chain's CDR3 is CASSVAAGGDTGELFF. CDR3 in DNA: TGTGCCAGCAGCGTAGCGGCGGGGGGCGACACCGGGGAGCTGTTTTTT.

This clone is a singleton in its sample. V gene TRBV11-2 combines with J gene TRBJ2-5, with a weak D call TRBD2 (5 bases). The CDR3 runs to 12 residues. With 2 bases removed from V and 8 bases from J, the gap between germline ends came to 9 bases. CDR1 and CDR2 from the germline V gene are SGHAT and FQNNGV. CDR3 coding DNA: TGTGCCAGCAGCTTATGGGGAGAAACCCAGTACTTC. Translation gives CASSLWGETQYF.

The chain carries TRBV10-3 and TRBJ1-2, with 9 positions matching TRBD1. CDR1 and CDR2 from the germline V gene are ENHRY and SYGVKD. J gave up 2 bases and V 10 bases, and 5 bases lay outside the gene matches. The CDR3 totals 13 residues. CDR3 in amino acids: CASGTGNNYGYTF. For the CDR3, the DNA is TGTGCCAGCGGGACAGGGAACAACTATGGCTACACCTTC.

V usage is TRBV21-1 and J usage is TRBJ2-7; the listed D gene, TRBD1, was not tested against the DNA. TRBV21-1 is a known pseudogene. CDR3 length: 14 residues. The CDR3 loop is CASSNRDTHYEQYF. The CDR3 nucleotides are TGTGCCAGCAGCAATCGGGACACCCACTACGAGCAGTACTTC.

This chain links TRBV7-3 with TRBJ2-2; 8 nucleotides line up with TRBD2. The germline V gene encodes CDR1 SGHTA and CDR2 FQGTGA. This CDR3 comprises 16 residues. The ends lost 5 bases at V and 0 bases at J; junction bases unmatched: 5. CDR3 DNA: TGTGCCAGCAGCCCCCAACTAGCGGCGAACACCGGGGAGCTGTTTTTT. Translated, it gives CASSPQLAANTGELFF.

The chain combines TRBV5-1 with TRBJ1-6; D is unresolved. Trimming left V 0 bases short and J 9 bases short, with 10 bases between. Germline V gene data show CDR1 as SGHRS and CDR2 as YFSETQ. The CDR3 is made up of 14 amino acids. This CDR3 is CASSLEVLGSPLHF. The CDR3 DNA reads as TGCGCCAGCAGCTTGGAAGTTTTAGGTTCACCCCTCCACTTT.

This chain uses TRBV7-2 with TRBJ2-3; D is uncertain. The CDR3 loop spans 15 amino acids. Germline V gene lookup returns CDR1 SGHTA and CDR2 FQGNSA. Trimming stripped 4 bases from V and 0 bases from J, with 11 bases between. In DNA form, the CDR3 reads TGTGCCAGCAGCTCCAAACGCGGTAGCACAGATACGCAGTATTTT. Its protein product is CASSSKRGSTDTQYF.

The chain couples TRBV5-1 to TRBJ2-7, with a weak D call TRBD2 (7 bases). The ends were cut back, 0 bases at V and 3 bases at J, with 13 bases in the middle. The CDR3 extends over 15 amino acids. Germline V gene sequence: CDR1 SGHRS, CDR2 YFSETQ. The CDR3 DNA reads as TGCGCCAGCAGCTTGGACGGGGGGCGGGTCTACGAGCAGTACTTC. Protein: CASSLDGGRVYEQYF.

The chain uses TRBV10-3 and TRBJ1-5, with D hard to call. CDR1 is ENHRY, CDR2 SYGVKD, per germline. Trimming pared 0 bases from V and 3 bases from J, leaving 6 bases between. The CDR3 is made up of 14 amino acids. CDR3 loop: CAISESLNNQPQHF. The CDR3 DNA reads TGTGCCATCAGTGAGTCCCTCAACAATCAGCCCCAGCATTTT.

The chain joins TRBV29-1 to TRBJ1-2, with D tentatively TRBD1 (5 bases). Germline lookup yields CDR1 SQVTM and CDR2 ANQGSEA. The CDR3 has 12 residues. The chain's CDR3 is CAESGGNYGYTF. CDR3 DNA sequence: TGCGCTGAATCTGGGGGGAACTATGGCTACACCTTC. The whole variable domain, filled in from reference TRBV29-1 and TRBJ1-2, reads SAVISQKPSRDICQRGTSLTIQCQVDSQVTMMFWYRQQPGQSLTLIATANQGSEATYESGFVIDKFPISRPNLTFSTLTVSNMSPEDSSIYLCAESGGNYGYTFGSGTRLTVV.

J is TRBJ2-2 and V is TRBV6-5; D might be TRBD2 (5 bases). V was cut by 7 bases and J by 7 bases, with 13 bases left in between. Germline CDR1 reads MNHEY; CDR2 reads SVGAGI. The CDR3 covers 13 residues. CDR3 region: CASITAGNGELFF. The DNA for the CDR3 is TGTGCCAGCATCACGGCGGGTAACGGGGAGCTGTTTTTT.

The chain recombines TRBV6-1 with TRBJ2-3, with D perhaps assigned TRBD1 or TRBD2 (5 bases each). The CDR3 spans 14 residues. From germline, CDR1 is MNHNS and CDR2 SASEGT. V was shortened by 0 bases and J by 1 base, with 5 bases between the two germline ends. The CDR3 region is CASSEAGGTDTQYF. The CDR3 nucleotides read TGTGCCAGCAGTGAAGCGGGGGGCACAGATACGCAGTATTTT.

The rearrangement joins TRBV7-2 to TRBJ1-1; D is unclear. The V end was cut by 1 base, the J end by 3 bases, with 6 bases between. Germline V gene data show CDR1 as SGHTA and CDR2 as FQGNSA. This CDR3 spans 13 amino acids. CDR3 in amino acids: CASSLDSDTEAFF. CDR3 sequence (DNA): TGTGCCAGCAGCTTAGATTCGGACACTGAAGCTTTCTTT.

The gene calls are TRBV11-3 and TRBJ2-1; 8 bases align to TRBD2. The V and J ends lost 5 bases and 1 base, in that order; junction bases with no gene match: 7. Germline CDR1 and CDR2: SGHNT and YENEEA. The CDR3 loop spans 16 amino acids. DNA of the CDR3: TGTGCCAGCAGCCAAAGCGGGAGTTTGTCCTACAATGAGCAGTTCTTC. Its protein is CASSQSGSLSYNEQFF.

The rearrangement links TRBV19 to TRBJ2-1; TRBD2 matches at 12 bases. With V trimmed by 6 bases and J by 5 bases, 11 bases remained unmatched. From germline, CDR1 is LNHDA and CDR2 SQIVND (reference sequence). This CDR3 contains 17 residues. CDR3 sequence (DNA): TGTGCCAGTAGGACCCTAGCGGGAGGGCCCGTCCACAATGAGCAGTTCTTC. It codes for CASRTLAGGPVHNEQFF.

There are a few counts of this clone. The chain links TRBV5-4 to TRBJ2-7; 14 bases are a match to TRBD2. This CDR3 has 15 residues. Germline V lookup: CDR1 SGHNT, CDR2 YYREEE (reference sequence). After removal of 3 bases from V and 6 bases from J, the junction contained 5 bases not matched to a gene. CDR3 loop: CASSSRTSGGSEQYF. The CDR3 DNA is TGTGCCAGCAGCTCTCGGACTAGCGGGGGGAGCGAGCAGTACTTC.

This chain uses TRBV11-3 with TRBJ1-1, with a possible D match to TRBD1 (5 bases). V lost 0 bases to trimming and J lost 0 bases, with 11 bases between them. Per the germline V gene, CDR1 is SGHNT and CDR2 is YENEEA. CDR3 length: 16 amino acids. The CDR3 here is CASSLEGGGMNTEAFF. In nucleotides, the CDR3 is TGTGCCAGCAGCTTAGAGGGGGGAGGCATGAACACTGAAGCTTTCTTT.

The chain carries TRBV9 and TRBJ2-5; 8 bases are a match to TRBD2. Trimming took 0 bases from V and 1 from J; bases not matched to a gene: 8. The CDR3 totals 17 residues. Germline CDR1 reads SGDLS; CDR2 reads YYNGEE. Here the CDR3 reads CASSVAPSGGGQETQYF. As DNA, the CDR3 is TGTGCCAGCAGCGTAGCCCCCAGCGGGGGAGGCCAAGAGACCCAGTACTTC.

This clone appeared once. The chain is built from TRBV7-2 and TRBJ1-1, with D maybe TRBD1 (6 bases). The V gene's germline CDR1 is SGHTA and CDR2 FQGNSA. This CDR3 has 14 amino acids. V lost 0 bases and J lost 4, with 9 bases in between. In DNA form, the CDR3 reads TGTGCCAGCAGCTTAGCGGCAGGGGTCACTGAAGCTTTCTTT. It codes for CASSLAAGVTEAFF.